This TCR beta chain was found in a study of cytomegalovirus exposure and HLA in healthy donors. Amplification used 60 Vbeta primers and 13 Jbeta primers. Libraries were prepared by immunoSEQ multiplex PCR; TCRdb keeps only in-frame clonotypes and omits some of them. Of some 110,000 clones listed, approximately 70% are singletons. Germline CDR1 SNHLY, CDR2 FYNNEI. CDR3 length: 13 residues. The specimen sequenced was PBMCs. The receptor was isolated from a man under 40 in good health and CMV-seropositive. The chain combines TRBV2 with TRBJ2-1, with TRBD2 matching 10 bases. Here the CDR3 DNA reads TGTGCATCTTTTGTTGCTAGCGGGAGCAGGCAGTTCTTC. This sequence encodes CASFVASGSRQFF. The complete variable domain, with remaining parts taken from reference TRBV2 and TRBJ2-1, reads EPEVTQTPSHQVTQMGQEVILRCVPISNHLYFYWYRQILGQKVEFLVSFYNNEISEKSEIFDDQFSVERPDGSNFTLKIRSTKLEDSAMYFCASFVASGSRQFFGPGTRLTVL.